These 10 T cell receptor beta chains were all obtained from the same sample, sequenced in a study of OX40 agonist ivuxolimab in advanced cancers. This table comes from immunoSEQ multiplex PCR, and its TCRdb copy is limited to in-frame clones, with some not included. Here the sample spans about 37,000 clones, about 89% being singletons. Source: CD4+ or CD8+ T cells sorted from blood, taken in a trial of the OX40 agonist ivuxolimab. These receptor sequences come from an adult with an advanced solid tumor such as melanoma, head and neck, liver or kidney cancer.

The rearrangement uses TRBV6-5 and TRBJ1-2; 7 nucleotides match TRBD1. CDR1 is MNHEY and CDR2 is SVGAGI in the germline V gene. V shed 8 bases and J 6 bases; nucleotides not matched to a gene: 12. This CDR3 region has 14 residues. CDR3 loop: CASLGAGTDDGYTF. CDR3 sequence (DNA): TGTGCCAGCTTGGGCGCAGGGACAGACGATGGCTACACCTTC.

V and J are TRBV7-2 and TRBJ1-6; the D is unclear. V gave up 5 bases and J gave up 8 bases, with 10 bases separating them. The germline CDR1 and CDR2 sequences are SGHTA and FQGNSA. This CDR3 region has 13 residues. The CDR3 DNA follows: TGTGCCAGCAGCCCCCAACGGGATTCACCCCTCCACTTT. This codes for CASSPQRDSPLHF.

The chain is built from TRBV5-1 and TRBJ1-2; weak D call: TRBD1 (5 bases). The germline V gene encodes CDR1 SGHRS and CDR2 YFSETQ. Trimming took off 0 bases at V and 4 bases at J, with 7 bases between the two ends. This CDR3 has 13 amino acids. DNA of the CDR3: TGCGCCAGCAGCTTGGCGGGGGGCTATGGCTACACCTTC. It translates to CASSLAGGYGYTF.

The gene calls are TRBV5-6 and TRBJ1-1, with TRBD1 identical over 7 bases. Germline V lookup: CDR1 SGHDT, CDR2 YYEEEE. V was clipped by 4 bases and J by 1 base; unmatched bases: 4. This CDR3 comprises 14 residues. The CDR3 sequence is CASSRRGPNTEAFF. CDR3 coding DNA: TGTGCCAGCAGCAGGAGGGGGCCGAACACTGAAGCTTTCTTT.

The rearrangement links TRBV6-5 to TRBJ2-6; no firm D call. The germline V gene encodes CDR1 MNHEY and CDR2 SVGAGI. V dropped 7 bases and J dropped 4 bases, with 5 bases sitting between them. The CDR3 totals 12 residues. The CDR3 loop is CASKGGANVLTF. The CDR3 coding sequence is TGTGCCAGCAAGGGAGGGGCCAACGTCCTGACTTTC.

The chain combines TRBV12-5 with TRBJ1-5, with unresolved D. V was trimmed by 1 base and J by 4 bases, leaving 8 bases between them. Germline assignment: CDR1 LGHNT and CDR2 FRNRAP. This CDR3 is 14 amino acids long. The CDR3 loop reads CASGLGGGNQPQHF. The DNA of the CDR3 is TGTGCTAGTGGTTTGGGCGGAGGGAATCAGCCCCAGCATTTT.

V usage is TRBV2 and J usage is TRBJ2-1, with TRBD2 matching over 7 bases. CDR1 and CDR2 from the germline V gene are SNHLY and FYNNEI. V lost 0 bases and J lost 3; bases outside the gene matches: 11. The CDR3 is 18 amino acids. The CDR3 here is CASSEAIVGGNLYNEQFF. CDR3 bases: TGTGCCAGCAGTGAAGCTATCGTGGGGGGGAATCTCTACAATGAGCAGTTCTTC.

The J gene is TRBJ1-1, the V gene TRBV5-1; TRBD1 aligns across 7 bases. Unmatched junction bases numbered 13, after V lost 4 bases and J lost 13 bases. Germline CDR1 and CDR2: SGHRS and YFSETQ. This CDR3 is 13 amino acids long. Here the CDR3 DNA reads TGCGCCAGCAGCCTCGGGACAGCCGACCGGGGTTTCTTT. It yields the protein CASSLGTADRGFF.

The V call is TRBV5-3, the J call TRBJ1-2, with TRBD1 matching 8 bases. TRBV5-3 is annotated as an ORF whose role is uncertain. The CDR3 is made up of 17 amino acids. Trimming cost V 4 bases and J 8 bases; bases outside gene matches: 19. The CDR3 DNA sequence: TGTGCCAGAAGCGATTCGACAGGGGCAAAACTGAGGGGCGGCTACACCTTC. Translated, it gives CARSDSTGAKLRGGYTF.

V and J are TRBV7-3 and TRBJ1-1; D may be TRBD1 (5 bases). The CDR3 has 14 residues. The V end was cut by 5 bases, the J end by 5 bases, with 15 bases between. The germline CDR1 and CDR2 sequences are SGHTA and FQGTGA. Written as DNA, the CDR3 is TGTGCCAGCAGCCCCAGGGAGGGGTGGACTGAAGCTTTCTTT. Translated, it gives CASSPREGWTEAFF.